Here is one TCR beta chain with its context. Only in-frame clones appear in the TCRdb table, and some are missing; sequencing was by immunoSEQ multiplex PCR. This table has over 100,000 clones, around 90% appearing once. The data were obtained in a study of T cell responses to AZD1222 COVID-19 vaccine. V lost 1 base to trimming and J lost 5 bases; unmatched junction nucleotides: 6. The CDR3 extends over 16 amino acids. The germline gives CDR1 KGHDR, CDR2 SFDVKD. This sequence joins TRBV24-1 and TRBJ2-1, with 8 nucleotides matching TRBD1. This TCR was sampled from an adult in good health. The specimen comprised peripheral blood, sampled on day 0 of AZD1222 vaccination. DNA of the CDR3: TGTGCCACCAGTGATTTAACAGGGGGACGAAACAATGAGCAGTTCTTC. Its protein product is CATSDLTGGRNNEQFF.